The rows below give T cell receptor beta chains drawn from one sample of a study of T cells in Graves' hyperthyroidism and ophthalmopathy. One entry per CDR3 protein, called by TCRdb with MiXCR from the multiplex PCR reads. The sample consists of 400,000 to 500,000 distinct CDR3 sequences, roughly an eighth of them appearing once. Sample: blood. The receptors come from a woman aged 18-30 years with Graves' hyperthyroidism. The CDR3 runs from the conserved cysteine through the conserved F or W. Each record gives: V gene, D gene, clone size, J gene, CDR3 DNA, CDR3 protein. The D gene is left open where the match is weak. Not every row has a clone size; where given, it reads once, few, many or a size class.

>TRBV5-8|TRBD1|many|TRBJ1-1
TGTGCCAGCAGCATAGACAGGGGCGCTGAAGCTTTCTTT
CASSIDRGAEAFF
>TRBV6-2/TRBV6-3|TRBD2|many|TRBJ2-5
TGTGCCAGCAGTCCCGACGGCGGGAGGAGGGAGACCCAGTACTTC
CASSPDGGRRETQYF
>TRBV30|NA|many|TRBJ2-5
TGTGCCTGGAGTGGAATACAGGGTTCGCGGGAGACCCAGTACTTC
CAWSGIQGSRETQYF
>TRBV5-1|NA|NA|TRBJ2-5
TGCGCCAGCCGCATAGGGGGTCTCCACCAAGAGACCCAGTACTTC
CASRIGGLHQETQYF
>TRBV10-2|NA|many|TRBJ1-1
TGCGCCAGCAGTGAGAGGGGACCGAACACTGAAGCTTTCTTT
CASSERGPNTEAFF
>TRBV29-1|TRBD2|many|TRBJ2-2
TGCAGCGTTGATTTAGGGACTAGCGGGAGAAACACCGGGGAGCTGTTTTTT
CSVDLGTSGRNTGELFF
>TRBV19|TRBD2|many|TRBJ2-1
TGTGCCAGTAGTACTACCGGGACTAGCGCGGGAAATGAGCAGTTCTTC
CASSTTGTSAGNEQFF
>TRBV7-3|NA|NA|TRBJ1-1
TGTGCCAGCAGCTTAAATCCGGGGGTGAACACTGAAGCTTTCTTT
CASSLNPGVNTEAFF
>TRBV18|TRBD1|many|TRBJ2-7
TGTGCCAGCTCTACCGGGACAGGGGTTGACGAGCAGTACTTC
CASSTGTGVDEQYF
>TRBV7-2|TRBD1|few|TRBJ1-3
TGTGCCAGCAGCACTAGACAGGGGGCTGGAAACACCATATATTTT
CASSTRQGAGNTIYF
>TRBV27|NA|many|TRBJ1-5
TGTGCCAACACGACTTTTTTCAAGCATTTT
CANTTFFKHF
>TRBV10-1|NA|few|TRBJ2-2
TGCGCCAGCAGTGAGGGGACTTGGACGCTCGGGGAGCTGTTTTTT
CASSEGTWTLGELFF
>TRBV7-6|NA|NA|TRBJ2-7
TGTGCCAGCAGCCGGAGCGAGGCCTACGAGCAGTACTTC
CASSRSEAYEQYF
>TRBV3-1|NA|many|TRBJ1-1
TGTGCCAGCAGCCAAGAGGGAGGAACTGAAGCTTTCTTT
CASSQEGGTEAFF
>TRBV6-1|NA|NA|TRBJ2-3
TGTGCCAGCGGTCCGGACACGCAGTATTTT
CASGPDTQYF
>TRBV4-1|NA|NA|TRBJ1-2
TGCGCCAGCAGCCAAGATCGCCGGGGGGGGAACTATGGCTACACCTTC
CASSQDRRGGNYGYTF
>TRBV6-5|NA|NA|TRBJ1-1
TGTGCCAACAGTTTCTTTCGGGGCATGAACACTGAAGCTTTCTTT
CANSFFRGMNTEAFF
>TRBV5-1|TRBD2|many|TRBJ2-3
TGCGCCAGCAGCTTGGGACTAGCGGGAGTGGGTTACACAGATACGCAGTATTTT
CASSLGLAGVGYTDTQYF
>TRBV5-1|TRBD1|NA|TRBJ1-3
TGCGCCAGCAGCTTGTGGGGGACAGGGGCCTTATTTGGAAACACCATATATTTT
CASSLWGTGALFGNTIYF
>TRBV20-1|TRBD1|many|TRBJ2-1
TGCAGCGTCCGGGACAGGCTATACAATGAGCAGTTCTTC
CSVRDRLYNEQFF
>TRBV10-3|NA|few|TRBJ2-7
TGTGCCATCAGTGATACGCGCGACGAGCAGTACTTC
CAISDTRDEQYF
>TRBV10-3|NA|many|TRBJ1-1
TGTGCCATCAGCCCGGCGAACACTGAAGCTTTCTTT
CAISPANTEAFF
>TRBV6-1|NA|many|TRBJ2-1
TGTGCCAGCAGTTATTCGGGATTATACAATGAGCAGTTCTTC
CASSYSGLYNEQFF
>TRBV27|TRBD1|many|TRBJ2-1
TGTGCCAGCACGCTTCTAGAAGGGGGCTCCAATGAGCAGTTCTTC
CASTLLEGGSNEQFF
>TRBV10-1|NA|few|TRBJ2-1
TGCGCCAGCATGGGCGAGGAAGGTTCCTACAATGAGCAGTTCTTC
CASMGEEGSYNEQFF
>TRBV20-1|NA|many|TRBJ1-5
TGCAGTGCTAGATATGAGACCAATCAGCCCCAGCATTTT
CSARYETNQPQHF
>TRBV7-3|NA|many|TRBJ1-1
TGTGCCAGCAGCTCGACCCCTTTAGCTGAAGCTTTCTTT
CASSSTPLAEAFF
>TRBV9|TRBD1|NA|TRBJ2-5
TGTGCCAGCAGCCCCTTGACAGGGATCGAGGAGACCCAGTACTTC
CASSPLTGIEETQYF
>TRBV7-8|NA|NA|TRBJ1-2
TGTGCCAGCAGCCTTGAAGGGACGGGCTATGGCTGCACCTTC
CASSLEGTGYGCTF
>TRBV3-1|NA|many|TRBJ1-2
TGTGCCAGCGGGGGACTTAATGGCTACACCTTC
CASGGLNGYTF
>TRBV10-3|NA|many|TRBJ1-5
TGTGCCATCAGTGAAGCCGGGACGGTGATCGCCCAGCATTTT
CAISEAGTVIAQHF
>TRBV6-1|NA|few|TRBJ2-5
TGTGCCAGCAGCCCCAGGGGCCGGTACCAAGAGACCCAGTACTTC
CASSPRGRYQETQYF
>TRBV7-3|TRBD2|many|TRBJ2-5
TGTGCCAGCAGCTTAACGGGGGGGATTTTGGAGACCCAGTACTTC
CASSLTGGILETQYF
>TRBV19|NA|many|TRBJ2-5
TGTGCCAGTAGTATGACGGCGGCGCAAGAGACCCAGTACTTC
CASSMTAAQETQYF
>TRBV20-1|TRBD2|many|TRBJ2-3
TGCAGTGCTTCTCGACTAGCGGGAGGCCCCACAGATACGCAGTATTTT
CSASRLAGGPTDTQYF
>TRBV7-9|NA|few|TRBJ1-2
TGTGCCAGCAGCTTAATTGGGGAGACTGGCTATGGCTACACCTTC
CASSLIGETGYGYTF
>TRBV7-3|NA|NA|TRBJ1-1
TGTGCCAGCAGCTTAACAGGGGTGGTCACTGAAGCTTTCTTT
CASSLTGVVTEAFF
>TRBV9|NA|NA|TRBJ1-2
TGTGCCAGCAGCCCGAACCTCCCGTACAGCACCTATGGCTACACCTTC
CASSPNLPYSTYGYTF
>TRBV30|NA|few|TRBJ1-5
TGTGCCTGGAGTGTACTGGGGCTACCCAATCAGCCCCAGCATTTT
CAWSVLGLPNQPQHF
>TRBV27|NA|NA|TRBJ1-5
TGTGCCAGCAGTTTGGTTATGAGCAATCAGCCCCAGCATTTT
CASSLVMSNQPQHF
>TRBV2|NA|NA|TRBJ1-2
TGTGCCAGCAGTGCAGTCCGAGACCGCCCCTATGGCTACACCTTC
CASSAVRDRPYGYTF
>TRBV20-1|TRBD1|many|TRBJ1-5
TGCAGTGCTGCACAGGGGAGCCAGCCCCAGCATTTT
CSAAQGSQPQHF
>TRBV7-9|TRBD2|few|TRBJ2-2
TGTGCCAGCAGACCGGGACTAGCGGGGCCGAACACCGGGGAGCTGTTTTTT
CASRPGLAGPNTGELFF
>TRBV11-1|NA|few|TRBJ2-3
TGTGCCAGCAGCTTATACGGCGGGGGCACAGATACGCAGTATTTT
CASSLYGGGTDTQYF
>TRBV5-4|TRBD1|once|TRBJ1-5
TGTGCCAGCAGCTATACAGGGGGTGGCAATCAGCCCCAGCATTTT
CASSYTGGGNQPQHF
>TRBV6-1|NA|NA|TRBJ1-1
TGTGCCAGCAGCACTCCCGGGACCTCCGAAGCTTTCTTT
CASSTPGTSEAFF
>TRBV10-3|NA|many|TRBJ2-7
TGTGCCATCAGTAGCGCCTACGAGCAGTACTTC
CAISSAYEQYF